This is a list of T cell receptor beta chains from one sample in a study of cytomegalovirus exposure and HLA in healthy donors. Some clones are missing from TCRdb's copy, which holds only in-frame ones; the method was immunoSEQ multiplex PCR. The data hold about 160,000 clones, with around 79% observed a single time. The sample consisted of PBMCs. These receptors were taken from a man aged 35-49 years in good health and CMV-seronegative. CDR3s include the opening cysteine and the closing phenylalanine or tryptophan. A D gene is named only where the DNA matches it firmly. Size is omitted from some rows. Given values are once, few, many or a class for expanded clones.

>TRBD1|-|TRBV5-6|TRBJ2-3
TGTGCCAGCAGCTCACGCCGACAGGGGGCGGTAAGCACAGATACGCAGTATTTT
CASSSRRQGAVSTDTQYF
>-|-|TRBV19|TRBJ2-5
TGTGCCAGTAGTACAGGAGGTAAAGTCCAAGAGACCCAGTACTTC
CASSTGGKVQETQYF
>TRBD2|once|TRBV5-1|TRBJ2-1
TGCGCCAGCAGCCCGACTAGCGGGTCCTACAATGAGCAGTTCTTC
CASSPTSGSYNEQFF
>-|-|TRBV7-2|TRBJ2-4
TGTGCCAGCAGCCCCCAGGGAAACATTCAGTACTTC
CASSPQGNIQYF
>TRBD1|once|TRBV7-9|TRBJ1-6
TGTGCCAGCAGCTTTGGGCAGGGGGTGACACCCCTCCACTTT
CASSFGQGVTPLHF
>TRBD2|-|TRBV15|TRBJ2-7
TGTGCCACCAGCAACCAAGCGGGAGCTCGTCAAAGCTCCTACGAGCAGTACTTC
CATSNQAGARQSSYEQYF
>TRBD2|few|TRBV7-9|TRBJ2-5
TGTGCCAGCAGCCCGCAGGTCGTTCTAGCGGGAGTAGAGACCCAGTACTTC
CASSPQVVLAGVETQYF
>-|-|TRBV5-1|TRBJ2-3
TGCGCCAGCAGCCCCCTTCAGAGGACAAATACGCAGTATTTT
CASSPLQRTNTQYF
>-|-|TRBV6-6|TRBJ2-3
TGTGCCAGCACGCGGGGCTCCACAGATACGCAGTATTTT
CASTRGSTDTQYF
>TRBD1|-|TRBV19|TRBJ1-4
TGTGCCAGTAGTTCAGACAGGGTGAATGAAAAACTGTTTTTT
CASSSDRVNEKLFF
>-|-|TRBV28|TRBJ2-3
TGTGCCAGCAGTTCCCCGCACGGCCAGGGCACAGATACGCAGTATTTT
CASSSPHGQGTDTQYF
>TRBD2|-|TRBV7-8|TRBJ2-6
TGTGCCAGCAGCTGGGGAGAGGGGAGGGGCGGGGCCAACGGCCTGACTTTC
CASSWGEGRGGANGLTF
>TRBD1|-|TRBV29-1|TRBJ1-2
TGCAGCACCTCCTTTGACAGGGTCGGCTACACCTTC
CSTSFDRVGYTF
>-|-|TRBV7-9|TRBJ2-6
TGTGCCAGCAGCTTAGAAGGTACTGGGGCCAACGGCCTGACTTTC
CASSLEGTGANGLTF
>-|-|TRBV7-9|TRBJ2-3
TGTGCCAGCAGCTTAGGGGGCGCAGATACGCAGTATTTT
CASSLGGADTQYF
>-|-|TRBV7-6|TRBJ2-5
TGTGCCAGCAGCCCCTCTCGTTTAACACAAGAGACCCAGTACTTC
CASSPSRLTQETQYF
>-|-|TRBV5-1|TRBJ2-7
TGCGCCAGCAGCTTACAAACGGGAGGAGGGGGCTACGAGCAGTACTTC
CASSLQTGGGGYEQYF
>TRBD2|-|TRBV5-1|TRBJ2-2
TGCGCCAGCAGCTTGGGGTTTCCCGGGAGGGCCTCCGGGGAGCTGTTTTTT
CASSLGFPGRASGELFF
>-|-|TRBV2|TRBJ2-7
TGTGCCAGCAGTCTTTCCTACGAGCAGTACTTC
CASSLSYEQYF
>TRBD2|-|TRBV5-1|TRBJ2-2
TGCGCCAGCAGCCGAGGACTAGCGGGAGGAACCGGGGAGCTGTTTTTT
CASSRGLAGGTGELFF
>-|-|TRBV21-1|TRBJ2-7
TGTGCCAGCAGCAGATTACAGGGACCCCTGCCTTACGAGCAGTACTTC
CASSRLQGPLPYEQYF
>TRBD1|-|TRBV14|TRBJ2-1
TGTGCCAGCAGCCCTCGGGACAGATACAATGAGCAGTTCTTC
CASSPRDRYNEQFF
>TRBD1|-|TRBV5-1|TRBJ2-7
TGCGCCAGCAGCGGACCCGGGACAGGGATTGACGCCTACGAGCAGTACTTC
CASSGPGTGIDAYEQYF